A selection of T cell receptor beta chains follows, all from one sample in a study of blood T cell repertoires in COVID-19. Using immunoSEQ multiplex PCR, the repertoire was profiled, and TCRdb retains in-frame clones only, with some absent. Found here are more than 300,000 clones, 90% of them singletons; the top ten hold around 3.9%. Material: PBMCs or T cells enriched from blood (not recorded which). The receptors come from a woman aged 25 to 45 who had been exposed to COVID-19. Both conserved end residues are part of each CDR3. A D gene is named only where the DNA matches it firmly. Size tells how often a clone was seen (once, few, many) or the class of an expanded clone, and some rows leave it out.

>TRBD1|NA|TRBJ2-2|TRBV5-1
TGCGCCAGCAGCTTGGATCTATGGACAGGGGGGGCCAAGGGGACCGGGGAGCTGTTTTTT
CASSLDLWTGGAKGTGELFF
>NA|NA|TRBJ1-1|TRBV2
TGTGCCAGCAGTTCCGACAGGACTGAAGCTTTCTTT
CASSSDRTEAFF
>TRBD2|NA|TRBJ2-7|TRBV4-3
TGCGCCAGCAGCCAAGATGTTCAGGGTAGCGGGGCCAGTCTCTACGAGCAGTACTTC
CASSQDVQGSGASLYEQYF
>NA|NA|TRBJ1-1|TRBV19
TGTGCCAGTAGTAGACAAGGAGGGTACACTGAAGCTTTCTTT
CASSRQGGYTEAFF
>TRBD1|once|TRBJ2-7|TRBV6-5
TGTGCCAGCCAGGACAGGGTGTTAAGCGAGCAGTACTTC
CASQDRVLSEQYF
>NA|NA|TRBJ2-1|TRBV19
TGTGCCAGTAGTCCAGCGGAGGGCTACAATGAGCAGTTCTTC
CASSPAEGYNEQFF
>TRBD1|once|TRBJ1-2|TRBV4-1
TGCGCCAGCAGCCAAGGACAGGGACAAGCTAACTATGGCTACACCTTC
CASSQGQGQANYGYTF
>NA|once|TRBJ1-2|TRBV7-9
TGTGCCAGCAGCCCCCTAGACCAGAACTATGGCTACACCTTC
CASSPLDQNYGYTF
>TRBD1|NA|TRBJ1-4|TRBV11-2
TGTGCCAGCACCAAACCGGGACAGGGTAATGAAAAACTGTTTTTT
CASTKPGQGNEKLFF
>TRBD1|once|TRBJ1-2|TRBV24-1
TGTGCCACCAGTGACCCAGACAGGGCGACCTTTGGCTACACCTTC
CATSDPDRATFGYTF
>TRBD1|NA|TRBJ1-1|TRBV2
TGTGCCAGCCGCCACAGGGGGCGCGAGACTGAAGCTTTCTTT
CASRHRGRETEAFF
>TRBD2|once|TRBJ2-3|TRBV2
TGTGCCAGCAGTGACCTCTCACTAGCGGTCTACACAGATACGCAGTATTTT
CASSDLSLAVYTDTQYF
>NA|NA|TRBJ2-6|TRBV5-1
TGCGCCAGCAGCCTGAGCTCTGGGGCCAACGTCCTGACTTTC
CASSLSSGANVLTF
>TRBD1|once|TRBJ1-2|TRBV7-9
TGTGCCAGCAGCTACGACAGGGACTATGGCTACACCTTC
CASSYDRDYGYTF
>NA|once|TRBJ1-2|TRBV14
TGTGCCAGCAGCCAAGCCCGGGGATATGGCTACACCTTC
CASSQARGYGYTF
>NA|NA|TRBJ1-1|TRBV19
TGTGCCAGTACTACAGGGATGAACACTGAAGCTTTCTTT
CASTTGMNTEAFF
>NA|NA|TRBJ1-1|TRBV4-1
TGCGCCAGCAGCGTAATAGGTAGGAGGACTGAAGCTTTCTTT
CASSVIGRRTEAFF
>TRBD1|NA|TRBJ2-1|TRBV11-3
TGTGCCAGCAGCCCGGGACAGGGTGTCTCGGCGGGTGAGCAGTTCTTC
CASSPGQGVSAGEQFF
>NA|NA|TRBJ1-5|TRBV12-3/TRBV12-4
TGTGCCAGCAGTTTATACCGGGGACAGCCCCAGCATTTT
CASSLYRGQPQHF
>TRBD1|NA|TRBJ1-6|TRBV3-1/TRBV3-2
TGTGCCAGCAGCCAAGACTTCCCCGGGACAGGGAAGTCACCCCTCCACTTT
CASSQDFPGTGKSPLHF
>NA|NA|TRBJ1-1|TRBV6-5
TGTGCCAGCAGCTACACAGGTCAGGGAAGCACTGAAGCTTTCTTT
CASSYTGQGSTEAFF
>NA|NA|TRBJ1-2|TRBV18
TGTGCCAGCTCACCACCCGTGACAAGTTCTCGGGGGAACACCTTC
CASSPPVTSSRGNTF
>TRBD1|NA|TRBJ2-7|TRBV19
TGTGCCAGTATGGGACAGGGCTACGAGCAGTACTTC
CASMGQGYEQYF
>TRBD1|NA|TRBJ2-2|TRBV5-1
TGCGCCAGCAGCCGGACAGGGGGCCCCGGGGAGCTGTTTTTT
CASSRTGGPGELFF
>TRBD1|NA|TRBJ1-2|TRBV7-3
TGTGCCAGCAGCAAAGGGCCCGGGACAGGGGAAGGGGGCTACACCTTC
CASSKGPGTGEGGYTF
>NA|NA|TRBJ2-5|TRBV7-9
TGTGCCAGCAGCTTGCCCGGACTCGGTGAGACCCAGTACTTC
CASSLPGLGETQYF
>TRBD1|NA|TRBJ1-4|TRBV11-2
TGTGCCAGCAGCCCTGGGACAGGGTCAACTAATGAAAAACTGTTTTTT
CASSPGTGSTNEKLFF
>TRBD1|NA|TRBJ2-1|TRBV6-4
TGTGCCAGCAGTCCATCCCCCGGGACAGGGAATGAGCAGTTCTTC
CASSPSPGTGNEQFF
>TRBD2|NA|TRBJ2-1|TRBV5-1
TGCGCCAGCAGCTTTGAACTAGCGGGGGGGTACAATGAGCAGTTCTTC
CASSFELAGGYNEQFF
>NA|NA|TRBJ1-2|TRBV5-5
TGTGCCAGCACCATCGGTGGAGGGACGAACTATGGCTACACCTTC
CASTIGGGTNYGYTF
>NA|NA|TRBJ2-7|TRBV10-3
TGTGCCATCAGGGCTAGCGCTGACTACGAGCAGTACTTC
CAIRASADYEQYF
>NA|NA|TRBJ1-2|TRBV2
TGTGCCAGCAGAGTCTCAGGGTTGGGCTATGGCTACACCTTC
CASRVSGLGYGYTF
>TRBD2|NA|TRBJ2-7|TRBV7-2
TGTGCCAGCAGCCCCCGGACTAGCTTTGGGATACCGTACGAGCAGTACTTC
CASSPRTSFGIPYEQYF
>NA|NA|TRBJ1-1|TRBV18
TGTGCCAGCTCACCTCCTCACCGAGGGGGGAACACTGAAGCTTTCTTT
CASSPPHRGGNTEAFF
>NA|NA|TRBJ1-1|TRBV7-8
TGTGCCAGCAGCCGGACCAGGGGGAACACTGAAGCTTTCTTT
CASSRTRGNTEAFF
>TRBD1|NA|TRBJ2-7|TRBV6-1
TGTGCCAGCAGTGTTCCCGACCGGGACAGGGTTAACGAGCAGTACTTC
CASSVPDRDRVNEQYF
>NA|NA|TRBJ1-2|TRBV2
TGTGCCAGCAGTGTTTTAGCAGGGCGCTATGGCTACACCTTC
CASSVLAGRYGYTF
>TRBD1|NA|TRBJ1-2|TRBV3-1/TRBV3-2
TGTGCCAGCAGCCGCTCGTGGGGACAGGGCGGCTACACCTTC
CASSRSWGQGGYTF
>TRBD1|NA|TRBJ2-5|TRBV6-5
TGTGCCAGCAGGCTCCCGGGACAGGGTTGGGAGACCCAGTACTTC
CASRLPGQGWETQYF
>TRBD1|NA|TRBJ2-7|TRBV3-1/TRBV3-2
TGTGCCAGCAGCACCACCGGGACAGGGATGTACGAGCAGTACTTC
CASSTTGTGMYEQYF
>NA|NA|TRBJ1-2|TRBV4-1
TGCGCCAGCAGCCAAGGGCAGAACTATGGCTACACCTTC
CASSQGQNYGYTF
>TRBD1|few|TRBJ1-2|TRBV29-1
TGCAGCGTTCTTCTAGGACAGGATTTTTATACATATGGCTACACCTTC
CSVLLGQDFYTYGYTF
>TRBD2|NA|TRBJ2-1|TRBV3-1/TRBV3-2
TGTGCCAGCAGCCAAGAACTAGCGAATGAGCAGTTCTTC
CASSQELANEQFF
>TRBD2|once|TRBJ2-5|TRBV7-6
TGTGCCAGCAGCTTAGTTGTGGCTAGCGGGGGGACCCCCCTCGAGACCCAGTACTTC
CASSLVVASGGTPLETQYF
>TRBD1|once|TRBJ1-1|TRBV19
TGTGCCAGTAGTAGGGGGACAGGGACTTTGAACACTGAAGCTTTCTTT
CASSRGTGTLNTEAFF
>TRBD2|NA|TRBJ2-5|TRBV25-1
TGTGCCAGCACTAGGTCTAGCGGGAACCAAGAGACCCAGTACTTC
CASTRSSGNQETQYF
>NA|NA|TRBJ2-6|TRBV5-1
TGCGCCAGCTCACCACAGGGTCTTAGCTCTGGGGCCAACGTCCTGACTTTC
CASSPQGLSSGANVLTF
>TRBD1|NA|TRBJ1-1|TRBV18
TGTGCCAGCTCACCACCCGGGACAGGGGGCTTCACTGAAGCTTTCTTT
CASSPPGTGGFTEAFF
>NA|once|TRBJ1-2|TRBV6-1
TGTGCCAGCAGTGAAACCGGGTATGGCTACACCTTC
CASSETGYGYTF
>TRBD2|NA|TRBJ2-2|TRBV3-1/TRBV3-2
TGTGCCAGCAGCGGGACTAGCGGATGGGGTACCGGGGAGCTGTTTTTT
CASSGTSGWGTGELFF
>TRBD1|NA|TRBJ2-7|TRBV24-1
TGTGCCACCAGTGACTCGGGACAGGGGCACTACGAGCAGTACTTC
CATSDSGQGHYEQYF
>TRBD1|once|TRBJ1-4|TRBV15
TGTGCCACCAGGGTGACAGGGGCCGAAAAACTGTTTTTT
CATRVTGAEKLFF
>NA|NA|TRBJ2-7|TRBV6-1
TGTGCCAGCAGTGAAGCTGGGGGGTCCAGCGGCGAGCAGTACTTC
CASSEAGGSSGEQYF
>TRBD1|NA|TRBJ1-4|TRBV7-9
TGTGCCAGCGGCCCGGGACAGGTCAATGAAAAACTGTTTTTT
CASGPGQVNEKLFF
>NA|NA|TRBJ2-7|TRBV30
TGTGCCTGGAGTCCGCCGGGACTGAACTACGAGCAGTACTTC
CAWSPPGLNYEQYF
>TRBD1|NA|TRBJ1-2|TRBV6-5
TGTGCCAGCAGCGCGGACAGGGTCTATGGCTACACCTTC
CASSADRVYGYTF
>TRBD1|NA|TRBJ1-1|TRBV11-2
TGTGCCAGCAGATCGGACAGGGTTGCCGCTGAAGCTTTCTTT
CASRSDRVAAEAFF
>NA|NA|TRBJ2-7|TRBV13
TGTGCCAGCAGCTTAGGCTCCTCCTCCTACGAGCAGTACTTC
CASSLGSSSYEQYF
>NA|NA|TRBJ1-1|TRBV4-3
TGCGCCAGCAGCCAAGATTCGAGTGGGAACACTGAAGCTTTCTTT
CASSQDSSGNTEAFF
>TRBD2|NA|TRBJ2-5|TRBV5-4
TGTGCCAGCAGCTTGGCGGGGGGAGGGCAAGAGACCCAGTACTTC
CASSLAGGGQETQYF